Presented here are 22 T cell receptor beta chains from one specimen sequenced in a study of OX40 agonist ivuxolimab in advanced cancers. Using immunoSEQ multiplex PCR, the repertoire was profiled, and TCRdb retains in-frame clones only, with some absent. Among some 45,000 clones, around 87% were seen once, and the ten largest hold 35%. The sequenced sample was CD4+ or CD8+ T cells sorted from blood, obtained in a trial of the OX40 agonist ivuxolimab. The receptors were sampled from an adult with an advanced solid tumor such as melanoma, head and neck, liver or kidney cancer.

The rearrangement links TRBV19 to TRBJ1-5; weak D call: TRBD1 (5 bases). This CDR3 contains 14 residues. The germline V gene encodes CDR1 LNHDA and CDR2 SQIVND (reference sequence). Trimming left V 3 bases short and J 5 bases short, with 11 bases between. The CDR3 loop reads CASSITGTDQPQHF. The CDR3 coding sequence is TGTGCCAGTAGTATTACCGGGACGGATCAGCCCCAGCATTTT.

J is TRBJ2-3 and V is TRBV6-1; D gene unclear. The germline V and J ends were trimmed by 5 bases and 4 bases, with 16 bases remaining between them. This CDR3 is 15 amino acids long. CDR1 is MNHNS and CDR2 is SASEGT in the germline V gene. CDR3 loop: CASSIRKTKADTQYF. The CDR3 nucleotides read TGTGCCAGCAGTATACGGAAAACTAAGGCAGATACGCAGTATTTT.

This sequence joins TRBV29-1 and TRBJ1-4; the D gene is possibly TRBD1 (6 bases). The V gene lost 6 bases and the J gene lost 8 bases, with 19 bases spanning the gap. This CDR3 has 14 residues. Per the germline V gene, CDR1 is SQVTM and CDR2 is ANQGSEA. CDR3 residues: CSVLTPRGGEKLFF. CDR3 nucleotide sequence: TGCAGCGTCCTCACCCCCAGGGGAGGGGAAAAACTGTTTTTT.

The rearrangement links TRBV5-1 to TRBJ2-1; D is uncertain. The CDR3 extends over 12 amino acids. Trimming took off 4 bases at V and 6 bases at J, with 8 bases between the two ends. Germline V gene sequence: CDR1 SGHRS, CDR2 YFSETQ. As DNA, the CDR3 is TGCGCCAGCAGCCTACCAAGCAATGAGCAGTTCTTC. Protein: CASSLPSNEQFF. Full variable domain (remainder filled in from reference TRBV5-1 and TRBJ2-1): KAGVTQTPRYLIKTRGQQVTLSCSPISGHRSVSWYQQTPGQGLQFLFEYFSETQRNKGNFPGRFSGRQFSNSRSEMNVSTLELGDSALYLCASSLPSNEQFFGPGTRLTVL.

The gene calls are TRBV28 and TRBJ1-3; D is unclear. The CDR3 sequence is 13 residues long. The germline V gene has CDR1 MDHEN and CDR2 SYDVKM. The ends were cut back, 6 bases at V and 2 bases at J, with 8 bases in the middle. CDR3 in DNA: TGTGCCAGCAGCCGGCAGACTGGAAACACCATATATTTT. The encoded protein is CASSRQTGNTIYF.

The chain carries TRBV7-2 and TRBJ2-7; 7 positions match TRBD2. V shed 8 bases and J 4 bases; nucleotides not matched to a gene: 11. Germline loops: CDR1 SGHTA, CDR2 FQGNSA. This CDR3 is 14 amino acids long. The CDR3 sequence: CASSQMAGAYEQYF. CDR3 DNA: TGTGCCAGCTCCCAAATGGCGGGAGCTTACGAGCAGTACTTC.

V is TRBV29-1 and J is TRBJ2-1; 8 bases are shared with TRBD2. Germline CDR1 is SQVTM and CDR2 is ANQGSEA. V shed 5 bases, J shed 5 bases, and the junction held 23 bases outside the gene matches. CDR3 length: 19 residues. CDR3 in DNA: TGCAGCGTTCTCCCTTACCTGCGGAGCGGGAGAACCCCCGACAATGAGCAGTTCTTC. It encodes CSVLPYLRSGRTPDNEQFF.

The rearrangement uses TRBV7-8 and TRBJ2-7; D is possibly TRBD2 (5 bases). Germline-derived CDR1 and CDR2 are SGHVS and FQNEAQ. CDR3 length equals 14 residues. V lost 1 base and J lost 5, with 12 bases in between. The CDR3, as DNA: TGTGCCAGCAGCTTAGGAATTACCGGGGACGAGCAGTACTTC. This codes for CASSLGITGDEQYF.

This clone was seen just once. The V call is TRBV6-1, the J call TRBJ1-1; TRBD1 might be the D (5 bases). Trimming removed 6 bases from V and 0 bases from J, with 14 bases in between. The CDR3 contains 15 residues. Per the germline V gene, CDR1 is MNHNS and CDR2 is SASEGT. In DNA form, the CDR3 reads TGTGCCAGCAGGAAAGGGACGGCAATGAACACTGAAGCTTTCTTT. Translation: CASRKGTAMNTEAFF.

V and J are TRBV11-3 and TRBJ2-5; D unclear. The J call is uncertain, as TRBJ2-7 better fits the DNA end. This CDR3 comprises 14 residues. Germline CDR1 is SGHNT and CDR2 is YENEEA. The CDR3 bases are TGTGCCAGCAGCTTAGGGCGTGGGTCCCACGAGCAGTACTTC. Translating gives CASSLGRGSHEQYF.

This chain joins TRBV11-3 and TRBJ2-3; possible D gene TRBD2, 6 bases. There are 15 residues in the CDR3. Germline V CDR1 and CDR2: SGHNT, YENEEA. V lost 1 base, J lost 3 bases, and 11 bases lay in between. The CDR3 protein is CASSLVGGRTDTQYF. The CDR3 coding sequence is TGTGCCAGCAGCTTAGTAGGAGGGAGGACAGATACGCAGTATTTT.

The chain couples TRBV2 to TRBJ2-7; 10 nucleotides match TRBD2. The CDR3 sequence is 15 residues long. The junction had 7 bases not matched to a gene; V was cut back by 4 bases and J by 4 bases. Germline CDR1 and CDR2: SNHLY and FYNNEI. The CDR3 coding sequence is TGTGCCAGCAGTGGGGCTAGCGGGAGCGTATACGAGCAGTACTTC. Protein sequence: CASSGASGSVYEQYF. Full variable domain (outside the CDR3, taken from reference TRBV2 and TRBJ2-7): EPEVTQTPSHQVTQMGQEVILRCVPISNHLYFYWYRQILGQKVEFLVSFYNNEISEKSEIFDDQFSVERPDGSNFTLKIRSTKLEDSAMYFCASSGASGSVYEQYFGPGTRLTVT.

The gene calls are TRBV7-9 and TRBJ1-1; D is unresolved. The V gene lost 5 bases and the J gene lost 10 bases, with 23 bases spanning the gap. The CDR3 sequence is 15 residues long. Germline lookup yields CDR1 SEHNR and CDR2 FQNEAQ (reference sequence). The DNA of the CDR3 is TGTGCCAGCAGCCTCTCTCACGCAAGTCGTTCTGTAGCTTTCTTT. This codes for CASSLSHASRSVAFF. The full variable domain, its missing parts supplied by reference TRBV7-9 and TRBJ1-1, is DTGVSQNPRHKITKRGQNVTFRCDPISEHNRLYWYRQTLGQGPEFLTYFQNEAQLEKSRLLSDRFSAERPKGSFSTLEIQRTEQGDSAMYLCASSLSHASRSVAFFGQGTRLTVV.

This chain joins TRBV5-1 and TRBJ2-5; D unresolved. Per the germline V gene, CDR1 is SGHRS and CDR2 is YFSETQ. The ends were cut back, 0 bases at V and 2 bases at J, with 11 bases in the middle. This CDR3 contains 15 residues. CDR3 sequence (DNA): TGCGCCAGCAGCTTGGAGTGGGCTCAGCAAGAGACCCAGTACTTC. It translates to CASSLEWAQQETQYF.

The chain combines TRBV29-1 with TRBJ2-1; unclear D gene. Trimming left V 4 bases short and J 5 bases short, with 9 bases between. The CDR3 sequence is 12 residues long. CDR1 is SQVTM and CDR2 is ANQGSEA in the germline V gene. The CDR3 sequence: CSVVAQNNEQFF. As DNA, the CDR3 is TGCAGCGTTGTTGCCCAGAACAATGAGCAGTTCTTC.

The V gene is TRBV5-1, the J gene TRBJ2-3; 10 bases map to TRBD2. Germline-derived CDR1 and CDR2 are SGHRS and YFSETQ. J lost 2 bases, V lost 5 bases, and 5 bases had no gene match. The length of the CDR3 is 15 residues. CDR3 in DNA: TGCGCCAGCAGACCAACTAGCGGGACCACAGATACGCAGTATTTT. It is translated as CASRPTSGTTDTQYF. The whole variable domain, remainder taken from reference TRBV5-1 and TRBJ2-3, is KAGVTQTPRYLIKTRGQQVTLSCSPISGHRSVSWYQQTPGQGLQFLFEYFSETQRNKGNFPGRFSGRQFSNSRSEMNVSTLELGDSALYLCASRPTSGTTDTQYFGPGTRLTVL.

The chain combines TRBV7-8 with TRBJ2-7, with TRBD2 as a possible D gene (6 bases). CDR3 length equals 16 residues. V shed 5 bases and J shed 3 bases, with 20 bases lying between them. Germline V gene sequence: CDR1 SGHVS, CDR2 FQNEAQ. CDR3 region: CASSPSIRDSGYEQYF. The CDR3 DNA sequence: TGTGCCAGCAGCCCCTCCATCCGGGACTCCGGCTACGAGCAGTACTTC. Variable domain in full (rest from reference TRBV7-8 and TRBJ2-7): GAGVSQSPRYKVAKRGQDVALRCDPISGHVSLFWYQQALGQGPEFLTYFQNEAQLDKSGLPSDRFFAERPEGSVSTLKIQRTQQEDSAVYLCASSPSIRDSGYEQYFGPGTRLTVT.

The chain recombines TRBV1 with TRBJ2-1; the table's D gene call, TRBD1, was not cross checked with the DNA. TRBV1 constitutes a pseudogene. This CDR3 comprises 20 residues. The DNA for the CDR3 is TGCACCAGCAGCCAAGAAACCTCCCCTTCTGAAGGGACATGTTGGAGTGAGCAGTTCTTC. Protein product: CTSSQETSPSEGTCWSEQFF.

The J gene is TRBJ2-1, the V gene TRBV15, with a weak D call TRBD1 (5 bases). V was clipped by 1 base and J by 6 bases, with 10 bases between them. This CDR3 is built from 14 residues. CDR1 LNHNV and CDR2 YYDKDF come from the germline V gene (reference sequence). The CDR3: CATSRGVQVNEQFF. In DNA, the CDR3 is TGTGCCACCAGCAGAGGGGTACAGGTCAATGAGCAGTTCTTC.

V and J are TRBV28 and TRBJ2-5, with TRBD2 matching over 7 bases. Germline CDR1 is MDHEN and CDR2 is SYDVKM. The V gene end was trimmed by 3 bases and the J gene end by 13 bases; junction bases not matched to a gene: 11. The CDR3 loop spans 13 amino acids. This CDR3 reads CASSLVKGAGRYF. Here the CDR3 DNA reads TGTGCCAGCAGTTTGGTCAAGGGAGCGGGGCGGTACTTC.

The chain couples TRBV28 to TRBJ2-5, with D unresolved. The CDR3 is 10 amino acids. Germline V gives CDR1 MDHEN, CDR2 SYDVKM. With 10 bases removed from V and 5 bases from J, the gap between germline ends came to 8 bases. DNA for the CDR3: TGTGCCACCGGCCGGGAGACCCAGTACTTC. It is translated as CATGRETQYF.

Here the CDR3 DNA reads TGCAGCGTTGGAGGGGGCGGCTATGGCTACACCTTC. Its translation is CSVGGGGYGYTF. The V call is TRBV29-1, the J call TRBJ1-2; TRBD1 aligns across 7 bases. Per germline, CDR1 SQVTM and CDR2 ANQGSEA. The V gene end was trimmed by 4 bases and the J gene end by 4 bases; junction bases not matched to a gene: 3. This CDR3 has 12 amino acids.